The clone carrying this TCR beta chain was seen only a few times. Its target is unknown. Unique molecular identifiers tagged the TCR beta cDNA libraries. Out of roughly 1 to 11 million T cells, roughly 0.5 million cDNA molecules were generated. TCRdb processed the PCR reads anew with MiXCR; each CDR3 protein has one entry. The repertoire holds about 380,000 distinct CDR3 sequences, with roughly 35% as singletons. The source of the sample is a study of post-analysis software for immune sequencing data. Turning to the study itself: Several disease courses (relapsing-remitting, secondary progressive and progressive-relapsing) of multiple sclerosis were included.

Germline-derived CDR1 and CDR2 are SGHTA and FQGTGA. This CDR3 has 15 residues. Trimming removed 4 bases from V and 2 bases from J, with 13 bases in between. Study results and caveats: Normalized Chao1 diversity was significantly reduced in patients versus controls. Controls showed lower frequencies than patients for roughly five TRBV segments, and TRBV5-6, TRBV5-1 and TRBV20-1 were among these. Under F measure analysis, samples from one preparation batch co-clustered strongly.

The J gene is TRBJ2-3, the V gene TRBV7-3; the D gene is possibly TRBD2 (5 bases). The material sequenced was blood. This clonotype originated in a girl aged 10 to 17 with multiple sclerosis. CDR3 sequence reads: CASSSTGLSTDTQYF. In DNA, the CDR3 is TGTGCCAGCAGCTCGACCGGACTGTCCACAGATACGCAGTATTTT.